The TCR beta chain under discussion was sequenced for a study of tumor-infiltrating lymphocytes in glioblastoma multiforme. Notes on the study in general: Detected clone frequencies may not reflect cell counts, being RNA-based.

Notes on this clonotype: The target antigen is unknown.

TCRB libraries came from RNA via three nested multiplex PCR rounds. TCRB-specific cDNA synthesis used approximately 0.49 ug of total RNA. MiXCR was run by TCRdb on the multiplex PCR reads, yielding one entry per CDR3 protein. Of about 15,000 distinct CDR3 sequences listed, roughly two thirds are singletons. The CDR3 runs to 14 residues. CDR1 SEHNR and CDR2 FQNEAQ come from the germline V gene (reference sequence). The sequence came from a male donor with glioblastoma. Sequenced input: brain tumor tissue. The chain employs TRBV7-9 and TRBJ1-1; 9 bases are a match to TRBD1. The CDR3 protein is CSTSITGGYTEAFF. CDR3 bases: TGTTCCACCAGCATAACAGGGGGCTACACTGAAGCTTTCTTT.